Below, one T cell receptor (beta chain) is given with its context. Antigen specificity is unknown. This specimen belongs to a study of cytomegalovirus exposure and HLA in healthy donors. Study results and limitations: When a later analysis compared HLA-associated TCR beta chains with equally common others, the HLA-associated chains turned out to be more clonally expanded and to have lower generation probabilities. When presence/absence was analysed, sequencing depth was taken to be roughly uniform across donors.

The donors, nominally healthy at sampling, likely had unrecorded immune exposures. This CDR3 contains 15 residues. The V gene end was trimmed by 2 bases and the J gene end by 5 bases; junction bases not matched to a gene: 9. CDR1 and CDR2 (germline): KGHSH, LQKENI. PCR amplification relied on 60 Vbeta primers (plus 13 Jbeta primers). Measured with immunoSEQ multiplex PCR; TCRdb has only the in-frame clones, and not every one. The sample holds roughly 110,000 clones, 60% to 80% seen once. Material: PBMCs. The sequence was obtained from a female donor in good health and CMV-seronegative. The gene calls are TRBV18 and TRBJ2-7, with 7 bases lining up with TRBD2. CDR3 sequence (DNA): TGTGCCAGCTCACCAGGGTGGGGCGGGAGTAACGAGCAGTACTTC. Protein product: CASSPGWGGSNEQYF. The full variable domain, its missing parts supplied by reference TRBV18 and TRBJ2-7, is NAGVMQNPRHLVRRRGQEARLRCSPMKGHSHVYWYRQLPEEGLKFMVYLQKENIIDESGMPKERFSAEFPKEGPSILRIQQVVRGDSAAYFCASSPGWGGSNEQYFGPGTRLTVT.